The 16 T cell receptor beta chains below come from one sample, sequenced in a study of patients and donors after allogeneic stem cell transplantation. TCRdb passed the RT-PCR reads through MiXCR, listing each CDR3 protein once. The table shows 160,000 or so distinct CDR3 sequences, with approximately 25% occurring only once. The sample comprised blood, either unsorted or a sorted T cell fraction (not recorded which). These receptors were collected from a human donor who was either an allogeneic HSCT recipient or a stem cell or donor lymphocyte infusion donor (not recorded which). It is not recorded whose cells these are; they may come from a transplant donor.

This clonotype was observed a few times. The chain has TRBV7-9 and TRBJ1-2, with a tentative D call TRBD1 (5 bases). The CDR3 consists of 14 residues. Germline CDR1 and CDR2: SEHNR and FQNEAQ (reference sequence). The germline V and J ends were trimmed by 2 bases and 6 bases, with 13 bases remaining between them. The chain's CDR3 is CASSLRGGWDGYTF. CDR3 DNA: TGTGCCAGCAGCTTAAGGGGAGGGTGGGATGGCTACACCTTC.

The chain links TRBV12-3 or TRBV12-4 to TRBJ1-4; TRBD1 matches 9 bases. V trimming: 4 bases; J trimming: 11 bases; junction bases outside the gene matches: 14. The CDR3 length is 16 residues. The CDR3 here is CASSSGQGPGLWKLFF. The CDR3 DNA is TGTGCCAGCAGTTCCGGACAGGGGCCTGGCCTCTGGAAACTGTTTTTT.

There are a few counts of this clonotype. The chain employs TRBV12-3 or TRBV12-4 and TRBJ1-4, with D unclear. CDR3 size: 15 residues. V was pared by 5 bases and J by 4 bases, with 14 bases between. In nucleotides, the CDR3 is TGTGCCAGCAGTCCCGAAGGGCTTGTTAATGAAAAACTGTTTTTT. As protein: CASSPEGLVNEKLFF.

This sequence joins TRBV24-1 and TRBJ2-1; weak D call: TRBD1 (5 bases). This CDR3 comprises 16 residues. In germline, CDR1 is KGHDR, CDR2 SFDVKD. V lost 3 bases to trimming and J lost 0 bases, with 11 bases between them. The CDR3 spells CATSDPRGSSYNEQFF. The CDR3 nucleotides are TGTGCCACCAGTGATCCAAGGGGAAGCTCCTACAATGAGCAGTTCTTC.

The table lists this clonotype with a few counts. The chain joins TRBV15 to TRBJ1-1, with 8 bases lining up with TRBD1. This CDR3 contains 14 residues. With V trimmed by 2 bases and J by 5 bases, 4 bases remained unmatched. Germline V gene sequence: CDR1 LNHNV, CDR2 YYDKDF (reference sequence). The DNA of the CDR3 is TGTGCCACCAGCAGATTTACAGGGGGAACTGAAGCTTTCTTT. Translation gives CATSRFTGGTEAFF.

The chain combines TRBV7-2 with TRBJ2-4, with 9 bases that match TRBD2. From germline, CDR1 is SGHTA and CDR2 FQGNSA. This CDR3 has 15 amino acids. Trimming removed 3 bases from V and 3 bases from J; junction bases left unmatched: 3. The CDR3 spells CASSFSGGGKNIQYF. The CDR3 DNA is TGTGCCAGCAGCTTTAGCGGGGGTGGCAAAAACATTCAGTACTTC.

This clonotype was counted between two and nine times. The chain links TRBV5-1 to TRBJ2-7; D remains ambiguous. The CDR3 spans 15 residues. Germline CDR1 is SGHRS and CDR2 is YFSETQ. The V end lost 1 base, the J end lost 0 bases, and 11 bases lay between the germline ends. CDR3 in DNA: TGCGCCAGCAGCTTGTACGGTCTTAGCTCCTACGAGCAGTACTTC. Its translation is CASSLYGLSSYEQYF.

The chain joins TRBV5-1 to TRBJ2-5, with D maybe TRBD1 (6 bases). The V end was cut by 4 bases, the J end by 0 bases, with 10 bases between. Germline V gene sequence: CDR1 SGHRS, CDR2 YFSETQ. This CDR3 comprises 14 residues. The CDR3 is CASSRGHNQETQYF. The CDR3 nucleotides read TGCGCCAGCAGCAGGGGACATAACCAAGAGACCCAGTACTTC.

The V and J genes are TRBV5-6 and TRBJ2-7, with D unclear. The CDR3 is made up of 13 amino acids. Trimming stripped 3 bases from V and 3 bases from J, with 10 bases between. The V gene's germline CDR1 is SGHDT and CDR2 YYEEEE. The CDR3 DNA follows: TGTGCCAGCAGCTCCCCTATCCGCTACGAGCAGTACTTC. Translation gives CASSSPIRYEQYF.

This rearrangement joins TRBV5-6 to TRBJ2-1, with D maybe TRBD2 (5 bases). Trimming shortened V by 4 bases and J by 2 bases, and 13 bases separated the two germline ends. CDR3 length equals 15 residues. Germline loops: CDR1 SGHDT, CDR2 YYEEEE. The CDR3 reads CASSPQVGAYNEQFF. The CDR3 nucleotides are TGTGCCAGCAGCCCCCAAGTGGGAGCCTACAATGAGCAGTTCTTC.

V is TRBV11-2 and J is TRBJ2-3, with D maybe TRBD2 (5 bases). V gave up 0 bases and J gave up 1 base, with 8 bases separating them. Germline values: CDR1 SGHAT, CDR2 FQNNGV. The CDR3 contains 15 residues. In DNA, the CDR3 is TGTGCCAGCAGCTTAGAAAGGACTCGCACAGATACGCAGTATTTT. The encoded protein is CASSLERTRTDTQYF.

This clonotype was detected only a few times. This sequence joins TRBV29-1 and TRBJ2-7; D ambiguous. V lost 2 bases and J lost 2, with 7 bases in between. Germline V gives CDR1 SQVTM, CDR2 ANQGSEA. The CDR3 is made up of 12 amino acids. Here the CDR3 DNA reads TGCAGCGTTGAAATGGCCACCTACGAGCAGTACTTC. As protein: CSVEMATYEQYF.

This clonotype came up many times. The chain uses TRBV5-1 and TRBJ2-7; TRBD2 aligns across 9 bases. Germline CDR1 SGHRS, CDR2 YFSETQ. CDR3 length: 15 amino acids. Trimming cost V 0 bases and J 4 bases; bases outside gene matches: 5. CDR3 protein: CASSLGGTSIYEQYF. CDR3 bases: TGCGCCAGCAGCTTGGGCGGGACTAGCATATACGAGCAGTACTTC. The entire variable domain, with the rest obtained from reference TRBV5-1 and TRBJ2-7, is as follows: KAGVTQTPRYLIKTRGQQVTLSCSPISGHRSVSWYQQTPGQGLQFLFEYFSETQRNKGNFPGRFSGRQFSNSRSEMNVSTLELGDSALYLCASSLGGTSIYEQYFGPGTRLTVT.

The CDR3: CASSFPGDEQFF. The CDR3 region has the DNA TGCGCCAGCAGCTTCCCGGGGGATGAGCAGTTCTTC. This chain uses TRBV5-1 with TRBJ2-1, with D possibly being TRBD2 (6 bases). Germline V gene lookup returns CDR1 SGHRS and CDR2 YFSETQ. CDR3 size: 12 residues. Trimming cost V 2 bases and J 8 bases, with 8 bases left between them. The full variable domain, with the rest looked up from reference TRBV5-1 and TRBJ2-1, is KAGVTQTPRYLIKTRGQQVTLSCSPISGHRSVSWYQQTPGQGLQFLFEYFSETQRNKGNFPGRFSGRQFSNSRSEMNVSTLELGDSALYLCASSFPGDEQFFGPGTRLTVL.

This clonotype was seen once. CDR3 region: CASSLRRDSTDTQYF. CDR3 nucleotide sequence: TGTGCCAGCAGCTTAAGGCGGGACAGCACAGATACGCAGTATTTT. V is TRBV7-2 and J is TRBJ2-3; D may be TRBD2 (6 bases). The germline V and J ends were trimmed by 2 bases and 0 bases, with 9 bases remaining between them. The CDR3 has 15 residues. Looked up from germline, CDR1 is SGHTA and CDR2 is FQGNSA.

The rearrangement joins TRBV12-3 or TRBV12-4 to TRBJ2-3; D remains unclear. This CDR3 contains 16 residues. Trimming took off 3 bases at V and 0 bases at J, with 13 bases between the two ends. The DNA of the CDR3 is TGTGCCAGCAGTTTCCTAAATTCTGGAAGCACAGATACGCAGTATTTT. Translated, it gives CASSFLNSGSTDTQYF.